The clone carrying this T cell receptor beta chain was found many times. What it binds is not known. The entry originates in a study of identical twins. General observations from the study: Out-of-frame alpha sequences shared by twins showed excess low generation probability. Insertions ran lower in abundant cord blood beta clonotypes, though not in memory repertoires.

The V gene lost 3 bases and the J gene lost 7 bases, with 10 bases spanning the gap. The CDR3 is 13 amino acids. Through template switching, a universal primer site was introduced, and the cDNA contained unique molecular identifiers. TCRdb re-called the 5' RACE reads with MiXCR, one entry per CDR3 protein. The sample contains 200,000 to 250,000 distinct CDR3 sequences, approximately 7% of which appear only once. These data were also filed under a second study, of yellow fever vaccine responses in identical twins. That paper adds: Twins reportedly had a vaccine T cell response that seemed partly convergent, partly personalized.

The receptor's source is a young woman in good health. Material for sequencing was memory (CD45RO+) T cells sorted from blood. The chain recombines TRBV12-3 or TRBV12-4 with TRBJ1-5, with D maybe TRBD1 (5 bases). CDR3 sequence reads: CASSFREEQPQHF. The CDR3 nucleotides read TGTGCCAGCAGTTTCAGGGAAGAACAGCCCCAGCATTTT.